A selection of T cell receptor beta chains follows, all from one sample in a study of PD-1 blockade in mismatch repair-deficient tumors. Assay used: immunoSEQ multiplex PCR; TCRdb lists only in-frame clones, some missing. The data contain about 20,000 clones, 80% to 90% of them singletons. The sequences come from peripheral blood, collected 2 weeks after starting pembrolizumab. The receptors here all came from an adult with mismatch repair-deficient cancer. CDR3s include the opening cysteine and the closing phenylalanine or tryptophan. The order of the fields is V gene, clone size, D gene, J gene, CDR3 protein, CDR3 DNA. D genes are given only for firm matches. The size field is filled for only some rows; it gives once, few, many or a size class.

TRBV19	-	-	TRBJ2-1	CASSHRTRGGIYNEQFF	TGTGCCAGTAGTCACAGAACAAGGGGGGGTATATACAATGAGCAGTTCTTC
TRBV6-6	-	TRBD2	TRBJ2-1	CASRYGLGSNEQFF	TGTGCCAGCAGGTATGGACTAGGGAGCAATGAGCAGTTCTTC
TRBV23-1	-	TRBD2	TRBJ2-1	CASSQYRGGDYNEQFF	TGCGCCAGCAGTCAATACCGCGGGGGAGATTACAATGAGCAGTTCTTC
TRBV5-1	-	-	TRBJ2-5	CASSTTGQETQYF	TGCGCCAGCAGCACGACAGGCCAAGAGACCCAGTACTTC
TRBV5-1	-	-	TRBJ2-1	CASSLTALNNEQFF	TGCGCCAGCAGCTTAACAGCATTAAACAATGAGCAGTTCTTC
TRBV28	-	-	TRBJ1-5	CASSRLQGYSNQPQHF	TGTGCCAGCAGTCGACTCCAGGGGTATAGCAATCAGCCCCAGCATTTT
TRBV28	-	-	TRBJ2-5	CASSLSGVQETQYF	TGTGCCAGCAGTTTATCCGGGGTCCAAGAGACCCAGTACTTC
TRBV5-1	-	-	TRBJ2-7	CASSLRPYTIGGGYEQYF	TGCGCCAGCAGCTTGAGGCCTTACACGATCGGGGGAGGATACGAGCAGTACTTC
TRBV18	-	TRBD1	TRBJ1-6	CASSPSLGTGGNSPLHF	TGTGCCAGCTCACCATCTCTTGGGACAGGGGGAAATTCACCCCTCCACTTT
TRBV6-5	-	-	TRBJ2-5	CASSYSVLAETQYF	TGTGCCAGCAGTTACTCCGTTTTGGCAGAGACCCAGTACTTC
TRBV19	-	TRBD2	TRBJ2-7	CASSEYSGRGHEQYF	TGTGCCAGTAGTGAATATAGCGGGAGGGGCCACGAGCAGTACTTC
TRBV28	-	-	TRBJ2-7	CASSTPRDHEQYF	TGTGCCAGCAGTACCCCTAGGGATCACGAGCAGTACTTC
TRBV15	-	-	TRBJ2-2	CATSPGIWINRAGELFF	TGTGCCACTAGTCCGGGAATTTGGATTAACAGGGCCGGGGAGCTGTTTTTT
TRBV5-4	few	-	TRBJ1-2	CASSPQGGQDYGYTF	TGTGCCAGCAGCCCCCAAGGGGGGCAGGACTATGGCTACACCTTC
TRBV29-1	-	-	TRBJ2-3	CSAARGATDTQYF	TGCAGCGCTGCACGAGGGGCTACAGATACGCAGTATTTT
TRBV7-8	-	-	TRBJ1-5	CASSSGTHSNQPQHF	TGTGCCAGCAGCTCCGGGACACATAGCAATCAGCCCCAGCATTTT
TRBV2	-	TRBD2	TRBJ2-2	CASRGTSSTGELFF	TGTGCCAGCAGAGGGACTAGCAGCACCGGGGAGCTGTTTTTT
TRBV6-1	few	-	TRBJ2-7	CASSEAGRSGEQYF	TGTGCCAGCAGTGAAGCGGGCAGGTCGGGCGAGCAGTACTTC
TRBV15	once	-	TRBJ2-3	CATSRSGDVDTQYF	TGTGCCACCAGCAGGTCAGGGGACGTTGATACGCAGTATTTT
TRBV4-3	-	TRBD2	TRBJ2-1	CASSVGREADEQFF	TGCGCCAGCAGCGTCGGGCGGGAGGCCGATGAGCAGTTCTTC
TRBV7-9	-	-	TRBJ2-1	CASSLGGTIYNEQFF	TGTGCCAGCAGCTTAGGTGGGACAATTTACAATGAGCAGTTCTTC
TRBV6-1	-	-	TRBJ1-3	CASSEGERTIYF	TGTGCCAGCAGTGAAGGAGAAAGGACCATATATTTT
TRBV28	-	TRBD2	TRBJ2-1	CASSDPSGRAMDEQFF	TGTGCCAGCAGTGACCCTAGCGGGAGGGCGATGGATGAGCAGTTCTTC
TRBV5-1	once	TRBD2	TRBJ2-3	CASSRLAGEGDTQYF	TGCGCCAGCAGCCGACTAGCGGGAGAGGGAGATACGCAGTATTTT
TRBV7-6	-	TRBD1	TRBJ2-7	CASSLVVGTGSHEQYF	TGTGCCAGCAGCTTAGTTGTGGGGACAGGGTCCCACGAGCAGTACTTC
TRBV6-7	once	-	TRBJ2-2	CASTREGGTGELFF	TGTGCCAGCACACGGGAAGGGGGCACCGGGGAGCTGTTTTTT
TRBV28	-	TRBD2	TRBJ2-1	CASSLATSGRREQFF	TGTGCCAGCAGCCTGGCGACTAGCGGGAGACGTGAGCAGTTCTTC
TRBV4-1	-	TRBD1	TRBJ2-5	CASSQVSGPQGSETQYF	TGCGCCAGCAGCCAAGTTTCGGGACCACAGGGGTCAGAGACCCAGTACTTC
TRBV5-1	-	-	TRBJ1-1	CASSYGRGMNTEAFF	TGCGCCAGCAGCTATGGGCGGGGGATGAACACTGAAGCTTTCTTT
TRBV7-8	-	-	TRBJ2-1	CASSTPQGGSYNEQFF	TGTGCCAGCAGCACACCACAGGGTGGCTCCTACAATGAGCAGTTCTTC
TRBV6-5	-	-	TRBJ1-3	CASSYSGAGSGNTIYF	TGTGCCAGCAGTTACTCGGGTGCAGGCTCTGGAAACACCATATATTTT
TRBV6-6	-	-	TRBJ2-7	CASSYGLLYEQYF	TGTGCCAGCAGTTATGGTCTACTCTACGAGCAGTACTTC
TRBV19	-	-	TRBJ2-6	CASGSGANVLTF	TGTGCCAGTGGAAGTGGGGCCAACGTCCTGACTTTC
TRBV10-3	few	TRBD2	TRBJ2-5	CAISEPSGSMKTQYF	TGTGCCATCAGTGAGCCCAGCGGGAGTATGAAGACCCAGTACTTC
TRBV6-4	once	-	TRBJ1-4	CASLGEVGEKLFF	TGTGCCAGCCTCGGGGAGGTGGGGGAAAAACTGTTTTTT
TRBV30	-	-	TRBJ1-1	CAWSLVANTEAFF	TGTGCCTGGAGTTTGGTAGCGAACACTGAAGCTTTCTTT
TRBV6-6	-	-	TRBJ1-3	CASTPSGGNTIYF	TGTGCCAGCACCCCTTCGGGCGGAAACACCATATATTTT
TRBV18	-	-	TRBJ2-2	CASSPRTPPIVTGELFF	TGTGCCAGCTCACCACGGACACCCCCAATTGTCACCGGGGAGCTGTTTTTT
TRBV5-6	-	-	TRBJ2-7	CASSFFSGSSYEQYF	TGTGCCAGCAGCTTTTTTAGCGGAAGCTCCTACGAGCAGTACTTC
TRBV11-3	-	-	TRBJ2-5	CASSSDRDIKTQYF	TGTGCCAGCAGCTCTGACCGGGACATCAAGACCCAGTACTTC